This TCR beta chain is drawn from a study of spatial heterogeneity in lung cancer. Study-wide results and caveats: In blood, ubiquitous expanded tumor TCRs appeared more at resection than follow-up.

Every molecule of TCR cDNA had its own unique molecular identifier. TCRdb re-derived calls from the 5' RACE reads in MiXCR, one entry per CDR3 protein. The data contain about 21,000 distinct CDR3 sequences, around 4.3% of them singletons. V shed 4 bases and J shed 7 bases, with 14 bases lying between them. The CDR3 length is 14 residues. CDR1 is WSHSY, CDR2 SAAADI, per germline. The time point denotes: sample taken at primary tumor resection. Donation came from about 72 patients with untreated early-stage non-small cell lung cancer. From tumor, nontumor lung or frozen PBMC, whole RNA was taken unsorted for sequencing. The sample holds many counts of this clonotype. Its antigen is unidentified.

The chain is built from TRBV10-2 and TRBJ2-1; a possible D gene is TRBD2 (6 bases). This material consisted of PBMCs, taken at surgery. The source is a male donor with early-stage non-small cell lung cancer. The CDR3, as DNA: TGCGCCAGCAGTGGGTTTAGCGGTCTTAATGAGCAGTTCTTC. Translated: CASSGFSGLNEQFF.